The next 15 T cell receptor beta chains were all read from a single sample in a study of radiation and T cells in renal cell carcinoma. This sample's time point: blood 2 weeks post-SBRT. Specified treatment: 15 Gy SBRT to primary tumor, nephrectomy 4 weeks later. Data came from immunoSEQ multiplex PCR; TCRdb stores just in-frame clones and leaves some out. There are about 130,000 clones in the sample; 88% occur only once, and over 4.5% lies in the top ten. Sequenced material: blood, taken from a patient whose treatment included radiotherapy and nephrectomy. The receptors derive from a woman aged 65 to 85 with renal cell carcinoma.

V and J are TRBV30 and TRBJ1-1, with TRBD1 matching over 8 bases. Germline-derived CDR1 and CDR2 are GTSNPN and SVGIG (reference sequence). J gave up 5 bases and V 4 bases, and 6 bases lay outside the gene matches. The CDR3 runs to 13 residues. CDR3 in DNA: TGTGCCTGGACAGGGGGCGCGAGGACTGAAGCTTTCTTT. Translating gives CAWTGGARTEAFF.

This chain connects TRBV28 to TRBJ2-1; D not certain. V was trimmed by 4 bases and J by 6 bases, leaving 7 bases between them. From germline, CDR1 is MDHEN and CDR2 SYDVKM. The CDR3 has 12 amino acids. The DNA of the CDR3 is TGTGCCAGCAGTTCCAACATCAATGAGCAGTTCTTC. Residues: CASSSNINEQFF.

This clone was detected a few times. CDR3 DNA: TGTGCCTGGAGTGTAGGTCAGTCTTTCTCCTACGAGCAGTACTTC. This sequence encodes CAWSVGQSFSYEQYF. The chain is built from TRBV30 and TRBJ2-7; no firm D call. The CDR3 has 15 residues. The V gene lost 0 bases and the J gene lost 0 bases, with 12 bases spanning the gap. Germline-derived CDR1 and CDR2 are GTSNPN and SVGIG (reference sequence).

This chain uses TRBV2 with TRBJ1-2; D not resolved. CDR1 and CDR2 (germline): SNHLY, FYNNEI. The CDR3 is 13 amino acids. V lost 4 bases and J lost 7, with 13 bases in between. DNA for the CDR3: TGTGCCAGCAGTGTTAGGGAAAAGGGTGGCTACACCTTC. Amino acids: CASSVREKGGYTF.

The V call is TRBV2, the J call TRBJ2-7; D gene ambiguous. V lost 3 bases to trimming and J lost 2 bases, with 17 bases between them. The germline V gene encodes CDR1 SNHLY and CDR2 FYNNEI. The CDR3 loop spans 16 amino acids. Here the CDR3 DNA reads TGTGCCAGCAGTGATACGGTGGGCAGGACCACCTACGAGCAGTACTTC. Amino acid sequence: CASSDTVGRTTYEQYF. Combining the CDR3 with reference TRBV2 and TRBJ2-7 gives the whole variable domain EPEVTQTPSHQVTQMGQEVILRCVPISNHLYFYWYRQILGQKVEFLVSFYNNEISEKSEIFDDQFSVERPDGSNFTLKIRSTKLEDSAMYFCASSDTVGRTTYEQYFGPGTRLTVT.

The V call is TRBV19, the J call TRBJ2-7; a weak D match, TRBD2 (6 bases). Between the trimmed V and J ends, which lost 2 bases and 2 bases, there was a span of 13 bases. Germline CDR1 LNHDA, CDR2 SQIVND (reference sequence). The CDR3 totals 15 residues. CDR3: CASSIIGGVAYEQYF. DNA for the CDR3: TGTGCCAGTAGTATAATCGGGGGAGTCGCCTACGAGCAGTACTTC. The complete variable domain, with remaining parts taken from reference TRBV19 and TRBJ2-7, reads DGGITQSPKYLFRKEGQNVTLSCEQNLNHDAMYWYRQDPGQGLRLIYYSQIVNDFQKGDIAEGYSVSREKKESFPLTVTSAQKNPTAFYLCASSIIGGVAYEQYFGPGTRLTVT.

The chain recombines TRBV5-1 with TRBJ1-3; D ambiguous. CDR1 and CDR2 (germline): SGHRS, YFSETQ. Trimming shortened V by 3 bases and J by 0 bases, and 7 bases separated the two germline ends. The CDR3 extends over 14 amino acids. In nucleotides, the CDR3 is TGCGCCAGCAGCTCCACAGACTCTGGAAACACCATATATTTT. Translation gives CASSSTDSGNTIYF.

A note on this clone: One end of the junction varies from germline; a read error may be responsible. Other DNA sequences in this sample translate to the same CDR3. The genes are TRBV10-3 and TRBJ2-5; D remains unclear. CDR1 and CDR2 from the germline V gene are ENHRY and SYGVKD. This CDR3 spans 15 amino acids. For the CDR3, the DNA is TGTGCCATCAGCGAGTCGATGTTTGTCAGAGAGACCCAGTACTTC. Translation: CAISESMFVRETQYF.

V usage is TRBV29-1 and J usage is TRBJ1-5; TRBD1 is a possible D gene (6 bases). Germline V lookup: CDR1 SQVTM, CDR2 ANQGSEA. Trimming stripped 6 bases from V and 3 bases from J, with 12 bases between. There are 13 residues in the CDR3. The CDR3 loop reads CSVGGRINQPQHF. CDR3 bases: TGCAGCGTGGGGGGCAGGATCAATCAGCCCCAGCATTTT.

The CDR3 region is CASSLAGLGAEAFF. In nucleotides, the CDR3 is TGTGCCAGCAGCTTAGCAGGGTTAGGCGCTGAAGCTTTCTTT. This chain connects TRBV7-9 to TRBJ1-1; D gene unclear. Germline CDR1 SEHNR, CDR2 FQNEAQ (reference sequence). The CDR3 spans 14 residues. Between the trimmed V and J ends, which lost 0 bases and 6 bases, there was a span of 11 bases.

J is TRBJ2-7 and V is TRBV4-3; perhaps TRBD1 as D (5 bases). This CDR3 comprises 13 residues. With 4 bases removed from V and 2 bases from J, the gap between germline ends came to 9 bases. The V gene's germline CDR1 is LGHNA and CDR2 YSLEER. The CDR3 spells CASSLEQAYEQYF. CDR3 nucleotides: TGCGCCAGCAGCCTAGAACAGGCCTACGAGCAGTACTTC.

This sequence joins TRBV11-3 and TRBJ2-5, with D unresolved. The ends were cut back, 0 bases at V and 1 base at J, with 9 bases in the middle. Germline values: CDR1 SGHNT, CDR2 YENEEA. This CDR3 has 15 amino acids. CDR3 region: CASSLDSTAQETQYF. The CDR3 region has the DNA TGTGCCAGCAGCTTAGATAGCACGGCCCAAGAGACCCAGTACTTC.

The chain couples TRBV30 to TRBJ1-5; D possibly corresponds to TRBD1 (6 bases). CDR1 and CDR2 (germline): GTSNPN, SVGIG (reference sequence). The CDR3 runs to 14 residues. V lost 2 bases to trimming and J lost 2 bases, with 10 bases between them. CDR3 bases: TGTGCCTGGAGTCAGGGGTACGGCAATCAGCCCCAGCATTTT. This sequence encodes CAWSQGYGNQPQHF.

This chain links TRBV4-2 with TRBJ2-2, with a possible D match to TRBD1 (5 bases). The CDR3 spans 18 residues. Trimming removed 0 bases from V and 0 bases from J, with 14 bases in between. The germline CDR1 and CDR2 sequences are LGHNA and YNFKEQ. The CDR3: CASSQDKLGAANTGELFF. DNA of the CDR3: TGTGCCAGCAGCCAAGATAAGTTAGGGGCGGCGAACACCGGGGAGCTGTTTTTT.

The table lists this clone with a few counts. CDR3 protein: CAINPGRPNYGYTF. The CDR3 DNA is TGTGCCATCAACCCGGGACGACCTAACTATGGCTACACCTTC. The chain uses TRBV10-3 and TRBJ1-2, with D possibly matching TRBD1 (5 bases). Germline CDR1 is ENHRY and CDR2 is SYGVKD. V lost 7 bases, J lost 0 bases, and 12 bases lay in between. CDR3 length: 14 residues.